The sequence of this T cell receptor beta chain was determined in a study of post-analysis software for immune sequencing data. Study as a whole: Courses of disease covered relapsing-remitting, secondary progressive and progressive-relapsing multiple sclerosis.

Germline CDR1 is SGHVS and CDR2 is FQNEAQ. This CDR3 is built from 17 residues. V lost 4 bases and J 5 bases, leaving 23 bases between the germline ends. With regard to this clonotype: Its antigen is not known.

Study outcomes and limitations: Normalized Chao1 diversity was significantly reduced in patients versus controls. Five or six TRBV segments were significantly more frequent in patients than in controls. TRBV5-6, TRBV5-1 and TRBV20-1 were among these segments. When the samples were clustered directly with F measure, those that had been prepared in the same batch showed strong co-clustering.

Included in the TCR beta cDNA libraries were unique molecular identifiers. One entry per CDR3 protein results from TCRdb running MiXCR on the PCR reads. The sample has some 800,000 distinct CDR3 sequences, around 45% seen once; the top ten hold 4.9%. Sample: blood. The sequence was collected from a girl aged 5-17 years with multiple sclerosis. The chain links TRBV7-8 to TRBJ2-5; TRBD2 is a possible D gene (6 bases). The CDR3 DNA is TGTGCCAGCAGCTCAAGTCGTGTCGGGGCCGCGGGGGAGACCCAGTACTTC. Its protein is CASSSSRVGAAGETQYF.